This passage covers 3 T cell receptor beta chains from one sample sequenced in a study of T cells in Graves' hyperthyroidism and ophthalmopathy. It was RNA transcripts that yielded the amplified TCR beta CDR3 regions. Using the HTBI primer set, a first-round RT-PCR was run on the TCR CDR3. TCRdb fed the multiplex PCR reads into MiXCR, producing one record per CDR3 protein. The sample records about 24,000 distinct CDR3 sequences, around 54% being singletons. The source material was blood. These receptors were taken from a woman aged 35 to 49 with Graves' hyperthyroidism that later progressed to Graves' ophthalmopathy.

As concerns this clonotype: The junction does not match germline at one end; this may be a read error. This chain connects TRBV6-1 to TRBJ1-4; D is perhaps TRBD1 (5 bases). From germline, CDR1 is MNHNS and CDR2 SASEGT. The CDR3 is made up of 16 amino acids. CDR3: CAGSERTHTTNEELFF. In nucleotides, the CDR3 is TGTGCCGGCAGTGAGCGGACACATACAACTAATGAAGAACTGTTTTTT.

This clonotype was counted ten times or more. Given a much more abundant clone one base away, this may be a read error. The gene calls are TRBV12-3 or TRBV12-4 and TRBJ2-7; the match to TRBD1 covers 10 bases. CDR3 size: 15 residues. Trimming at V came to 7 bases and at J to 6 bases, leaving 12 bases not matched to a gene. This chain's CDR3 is CASTFSGTGASEQYF. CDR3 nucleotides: TGTGCCAGCACCTTTTCCGGGACAGGGGCCAGCGAGCAGTACTTC.

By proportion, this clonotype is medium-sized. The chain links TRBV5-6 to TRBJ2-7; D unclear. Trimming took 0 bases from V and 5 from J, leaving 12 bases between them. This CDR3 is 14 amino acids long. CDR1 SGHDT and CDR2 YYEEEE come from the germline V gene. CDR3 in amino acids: CASSLAIGPNEQYF. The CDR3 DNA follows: TGTGCCAGCAGCTTGGCCATCGGTCCCAACGAGCAGTACTTC.